This is a list of T cell receptor beta chains from one sample in a study of T cell repertoires in cytomegalovirus infection. MiXCR, applied by TCRdb to the reads, yields one record per CDR3 protein. The sample records about 130,000 distinct CDR3 sequences, almost 9% being singletons. Sequenced: PBMCs. The receptors stem from a human donor in good health (CMV status not recorded). Some clones in this sample may be carry-over from other donors' samples. Each CDR3 is given with its conserved first and last residue. The D gene is left open where the match is weak. Expanded clones are given a class, and other clones once, few, many or no size at all.

v_gene	j_gene	d_gene	abundance	CDR3aa	CDR3nt
TRBV24-1	TRBJ2-5	NA	many	CATSDGQETQYF	TGTGCCACCAGTGACGGCCAAGAGACCCAGTACTTC
TRBV30	TRBJ2-1	NA	few	CAWLPGGVEQFF	TGTGCCTGGCTGCCGGGCGGGGTGGAGCAGTTCTTC
TRBV7-2	TRBJ1-2	NA	many	CASSLESQGKGYGYTF	TGTGCCAGCAGCTTAGAGAGTCAGGGAAAGGGCTATGGCTACACCTTC
TRBV20-1	TRBJ1-3	NA	NA	CSAAGPAGNTIYF	TGCAGTGCTGCTGGACCCGCTGGAAACACCATATATTTT
TRBV20-1	TRBJ2-7	NA	NA	CSAHHSIYEQYF	TGCAGTGCCCACCACTCCATCTACGAGCAGTACTTC
TRBV6-6	TRBJ1-5	TRBD1	many	CASSYSPGTGSQPQHF	TGTGCCAGCAGTTACTCCCCCGGGACAGGGTCTCAGCCCCAGCATTTT
TRBV5-1	TRBJ1-1	NA	many	CASSLKPGTDNTEAFF	TGCGCCAGCAGCTTGAAACCCGGGACCGATAACACTGAAGCTTTCTTT
TRBV27	TRBJ1-2	NA	few	CASRPDPSYGYTF	TGTGCCAGCCGACCCGACCCGAGCTATGGCTACACCTTC
TRBV6-5	TRBJ2-7	NA	many	CASSYGGATYEQYF	TGTGCCAGCAGTTATGGGGGGGCCACCTACGAGCAGTACTTC
TRBV24-1	TRBJ2-2	TRBD1	NA	CATSDPGQWDTGELFF	TGTGCCACCAGTGATCCGGGACAGTGGGACACCGGGGAGCTGTTTTTT
TRBV29-1	TRBJ1-1	TRBD1	NA	CSVEVGQGATEAFF	TGCAGCGTTGAAGTGGGACAGGGGGCTACTGAAGCTTTCTTT
TRBV6-6	TRBJ1-6	TRBD1	many	CASTFDRGQSPLHF	TGTGCCAGCACCTTTGACAGGGGGCAGTCACCCCTCCACTTT
TRBV12-3/TRBV12-4	TRBJ1-5	NA	many	CASSFEGVGGPQHF	TGTGCCAGCAGTTTTGAGGGAGTCGGGGGGCCCCAGCATTTT
TRBV20-1	TRBJ1-5	NA	NA	CSARASNQPQHF	TGCAGTGCTAGAGCTAGCAATCAGCCCCAGCATTTT
TRBV6-2/TRBV6-3	TRBJ1-1	NA	few	CASSYQSNTEAFF	TGTGCCAGCAGTTACCAATCGAACACTGAAGCTTTCTTT
TRBV6-6	TRBJ2-1	TRBD1	NA	CASSYSPLGQGYEQFF	TGTGCCAGCAGTTACTCGCCCCTCGGACAGGGTTATGAGCAGTTCTTC
TRBV28	TRBJ1-6	NA	many	CASRSQGFSYNSPLHF	TGTGCCAGCAGATCACAGGGATTCTCCTATAATTCACCCCTCCACTTT
TRBV5-1	TRBJ2-7	NA	many	CASSPEHGQSYEQYF	TGCGCCAGCAGCCCCGAACATGGACAGAGCTACGAGCAGTACTTC
TRBV29-1	TRBJ1-1	NA	many	CSVSGQYTEAFF	TGCAGCGTATCCGGACAGTACACTGAAGCTTTCTTT
TRBV7-2	TRBJ2-3	NA	many	CASSLAKARRTDTQYF	TGTGCCAGCAGCTTAGCGAAGGCTAGGAGGACAGATACGCAGTATTTT
TRBV2	TRBJ2-1	NA	many	CASSERDPGNEQFF	TGTGCCAGCAGTGAGCGGGATCCTGGCAATGAGCAGTTCTTC
TRBV7-8	TRBJ1-6	TRBD1	many	CASSFRTGNNSPLHF	TGTGCCAGCAGCTTTAGGACAGGGAATAATTCACCCCTCCACTTT
TRBV4-1	TRBJ1-1	NA	many	CASSQDPSGNTEAFF	TGCGCCAGCAGCCAAGATCCTTCAGGGAACACTGAAGCTTTCTTT
TRBV7-9	TRBJ1-1	NA	NA	CASSSTWSGLGTEAFF	TGTGCCAGCAGCTCCACTTGGAGCGGACTTGGGACTGAAGCTTTCTTT
TRBV25-1	TRBJ2-5	NA	NA	CASSEGLLSYF	TGTGCCAGCAGTGAAGGACTTTTGTCGTACTTC
TRBV7-9	TRBJ1-1	NA	many	CASRNRASNTEAFF	TGTGCCAGCAGGAACAGGGCTTCTAACACTGAAGCTTTCTTT
TRBV4-2	TRBJ2-5	TRBD2	few	CASSQDMQRSGGSQETQYF	TGTGCCAGCAGCCAAGATATGCAGAGGAGCGGGGGGTCCCAAGAGACCCAGTACTTC